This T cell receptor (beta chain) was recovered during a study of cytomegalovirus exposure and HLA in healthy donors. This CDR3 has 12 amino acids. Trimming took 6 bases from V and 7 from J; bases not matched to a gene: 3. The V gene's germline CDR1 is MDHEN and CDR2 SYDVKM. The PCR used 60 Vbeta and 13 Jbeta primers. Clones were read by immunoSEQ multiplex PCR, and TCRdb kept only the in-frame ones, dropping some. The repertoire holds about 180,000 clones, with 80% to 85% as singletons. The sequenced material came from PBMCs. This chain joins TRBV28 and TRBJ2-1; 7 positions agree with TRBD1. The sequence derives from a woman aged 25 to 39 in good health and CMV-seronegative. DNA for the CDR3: TGTGCCAGCAGGATACAGGGGAATGAGCAGTTCTTC. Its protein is CASRIQGNEQFF.